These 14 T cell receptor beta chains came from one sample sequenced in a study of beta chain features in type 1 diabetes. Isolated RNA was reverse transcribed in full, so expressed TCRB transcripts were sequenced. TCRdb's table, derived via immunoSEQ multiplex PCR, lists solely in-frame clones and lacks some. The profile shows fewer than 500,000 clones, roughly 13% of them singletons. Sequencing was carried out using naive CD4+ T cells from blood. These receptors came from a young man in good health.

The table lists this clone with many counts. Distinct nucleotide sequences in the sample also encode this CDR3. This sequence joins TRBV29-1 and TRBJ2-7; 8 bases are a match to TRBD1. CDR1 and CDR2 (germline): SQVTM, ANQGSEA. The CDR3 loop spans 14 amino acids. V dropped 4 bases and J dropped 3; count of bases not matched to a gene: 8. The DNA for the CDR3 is TGCAGCGTTGGCCCAAGACAGGGGAACTACGAGCAGTACTTC. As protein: CSVGPRQGNYEQYF.

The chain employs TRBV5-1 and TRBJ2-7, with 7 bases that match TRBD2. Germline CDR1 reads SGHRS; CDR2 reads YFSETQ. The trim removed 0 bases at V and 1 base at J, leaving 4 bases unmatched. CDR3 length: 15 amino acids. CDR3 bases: TGCGCCAGCAGCTTGGGTAGCGGGCGATCCTACGAGCAGTACGTC. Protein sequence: CASSLGSGRSYEQYV.

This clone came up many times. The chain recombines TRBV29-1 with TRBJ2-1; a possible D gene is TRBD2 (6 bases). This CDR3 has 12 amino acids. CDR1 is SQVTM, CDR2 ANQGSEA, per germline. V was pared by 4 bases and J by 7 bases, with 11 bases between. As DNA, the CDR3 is TGCAGCGTTGCCGGGGGTAGGAATGAGCAGTTCTTC. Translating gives CSVAGGRNEQFF.

The CDR3 DNA reads as TGTGCCAGCAGCTTCACAGGGACGAATCAGCCCCAGCATTTT. Its protein product is CASSFTGTNQPQHF. The chain couples TRBV7-9 to TRBJ1-5; possibly TRBD1 for D (6 bases). The V end lost 3 bases, the J end lost 4 bases, and 10 bases lay between the germline ends. The V gene's germline CDR1 is SEHNR and CDR2 FQNEAQ (reference sequence). The CDR3 consists of 14 residues.

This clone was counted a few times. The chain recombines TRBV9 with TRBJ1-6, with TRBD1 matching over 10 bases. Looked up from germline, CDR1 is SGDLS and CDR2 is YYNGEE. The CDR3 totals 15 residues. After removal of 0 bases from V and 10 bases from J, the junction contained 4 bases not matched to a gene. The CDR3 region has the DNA TGTGCCAGCAGCGTAGGAGGGACAGGGGAATCACCCCTCCACTTT. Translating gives CASSVGGTGESPLHF.

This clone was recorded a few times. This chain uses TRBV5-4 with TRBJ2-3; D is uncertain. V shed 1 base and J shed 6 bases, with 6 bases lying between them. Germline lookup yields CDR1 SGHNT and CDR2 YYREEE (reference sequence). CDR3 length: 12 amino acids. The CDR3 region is CASSLSRDTQYF. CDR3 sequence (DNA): TGTGCCAGCAGCTTGTCTAGGGATACGCAGTATTTT.

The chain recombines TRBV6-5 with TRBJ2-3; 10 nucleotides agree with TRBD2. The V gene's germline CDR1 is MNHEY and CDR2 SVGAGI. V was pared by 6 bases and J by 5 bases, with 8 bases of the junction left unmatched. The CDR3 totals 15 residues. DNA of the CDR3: TGTGCCAGCAGCTCCAGCGGGAGGGCCATAGATACGCAGTATTTT. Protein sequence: CASSSSGRAIDTQYF.

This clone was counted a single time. The CDR3 nucleotides are TGTGCCAGCAGCCCCGGAGGCACTGAAGCTTTCTTT. This encodes CASSPGGTEAFF. This chain uses TRBV7-2 with TRBJ1-1; no firm D call. This CDR3 is built from 12 residues. Trimming removed 5 bases from V and 4 bases from J, with 8 bases in between. Germline CDR1 is SGHTA and CDR2 is FQGNSA.

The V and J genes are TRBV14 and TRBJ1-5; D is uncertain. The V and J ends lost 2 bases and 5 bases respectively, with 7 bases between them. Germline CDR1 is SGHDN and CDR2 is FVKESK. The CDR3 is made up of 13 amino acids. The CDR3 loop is CASSQFGDQPQHF. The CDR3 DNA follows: TGTGCCAGCAGCCAATTTGGCGATCAGCCCCAGCATTTT.

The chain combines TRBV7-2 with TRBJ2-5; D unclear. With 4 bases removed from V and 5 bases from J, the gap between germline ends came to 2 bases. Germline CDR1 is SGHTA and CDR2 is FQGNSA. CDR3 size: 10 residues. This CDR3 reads CASSWETQYF. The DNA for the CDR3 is TGTGCCAGCAGCTGGGAGACCCAGTACTTC. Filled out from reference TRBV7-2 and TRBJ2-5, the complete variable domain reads GAGVSQSPSNKVTEKGKDVELRCDPISGHTALYWYRQSLGQGLEFLIYFQGNSAPDKSGLPSDRFSAERTGGSVSTLTIQRTQQEDSAVYLCASSWETQYFGPGTRLLVL.

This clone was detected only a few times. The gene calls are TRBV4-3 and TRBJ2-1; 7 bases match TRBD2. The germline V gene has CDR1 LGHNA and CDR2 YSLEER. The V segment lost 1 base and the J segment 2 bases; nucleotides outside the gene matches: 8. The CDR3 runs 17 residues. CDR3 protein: CASSQGILAPPYNEQFF. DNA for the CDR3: TGCGCCAGCAGCCAAGGGATACTAGCGCCGCCCTACAATGAGCAGTTCTTC.

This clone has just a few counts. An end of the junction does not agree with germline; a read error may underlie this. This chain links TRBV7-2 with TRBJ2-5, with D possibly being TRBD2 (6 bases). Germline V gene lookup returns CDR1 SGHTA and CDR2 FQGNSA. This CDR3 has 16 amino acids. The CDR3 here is CASTLGPGGNQETQYF. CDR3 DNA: TGTGCCAGCACCTTAGGCCCTGGGGGGAACCAAGAGACCCAGTACTTC.

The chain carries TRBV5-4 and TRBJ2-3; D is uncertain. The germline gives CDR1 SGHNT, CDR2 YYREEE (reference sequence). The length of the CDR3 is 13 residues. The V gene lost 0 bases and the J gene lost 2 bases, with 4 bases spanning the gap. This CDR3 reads CASSLVDTDTQYF. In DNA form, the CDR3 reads TGTGCCAGCAGCTTGGTCGACACAGATACGCAGTATTTT.

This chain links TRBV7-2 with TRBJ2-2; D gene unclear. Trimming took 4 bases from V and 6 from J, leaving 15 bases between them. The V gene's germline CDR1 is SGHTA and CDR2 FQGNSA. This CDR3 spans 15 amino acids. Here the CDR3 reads CASSSRVVSPGELFF. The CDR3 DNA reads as TGTGCCAGCAGCTCCCGAGTGGTCTCTCCCGGGGAGCTGTTTTTT.